This T cell receptor beta chain was retrieved from a study of Graves' ophthalmopathy and Graves' hyperthyroidism. Overall study context: Sampling took place at initial diagnosis, with peripheral blood obtained before any treatment. Study-wide results and limits: As the model predicted ophthalmopathy progression, it achieved a sensitivity of less than 71% and a specificity of about 78%.

CDR3 length: 13 residues. Deletions cut 6 bases from V and 6 bases from J, with 12 bases between. Germline CDR1 reads MNHEY; CDR2 reads SVGAGI. Investigators amplified TCR beta CDR3 regions from RNA transcripts. Following a first-round RT-PCR that used HTBI primers, a second-round multiplex PCR was carried out. Using its own MiXCR run on the multiplex PCR reads, TCRdb lists one record per CDR3 protein. There are 200,000 to 250,000 distinct CDR3 sequences in the sample; 45% occur only once, and about 45% lies in the top ten. Ophthalmopathy cases showed moderate-to-severe activity, scoring CAS ≥3 and NOSPECS ≥4, with duration under 3 months. Physicians reached a diagnosis by relying on clinical symptoms, serum thyroxine, TRAb, thyroid ultrasound and orbital computed tomography. Concerning this clonotype itself: Its antigen remains unidentified.

This rearrangement joins TRBV6-5 to TRBJ1-5; maybe TRBD1 (5 bases). The sample was peripheral blood. The TCR sequence derives from an adult man with Graves' ophthalmopathy. The CDR3: CASRGPGTQPQHF. The CDR3 nucleotides are TGTGCCAGCAGAGGACCAGGGACTCAGCCCCAGCATTTT.